This TCR beta chain was identified during a study of sequential checkpoint blockade in melanoma. Background on the study: DNA from 85 to 95 pretreatment tumor samples underwent TCRβ immunosequencing. Twenty-two patients had matched tumor biopsies before treatment and at week 13 after nivolumab or ipilimumab alone. The study's findings and limits: Response in arm A was associated with pretreatment TIL clonality.

A word on this clone: No antigen is known for it.

Noted treatment: randomized to nivolumab then ipilimumab (arm A) or the reverse (arm B). Using immunoSEQ multiplex PCR, the repertoire was profiled, and TCRdb retains in-frame clones only, with some absent. In the table there are about 10,000 clones, approximately 25% of which are singletons. The origin of this receptor is a human donor with melanoma. The material was tumor tissue (inferred from file names), obtained from a patient given nivolumab and ipilimumab in sequence.

The CDR3 region is CASTSGGRGYGYTF. DNA for the CDR3: TGTGCCAGCACCTCGGGGGGGCGCGGGTATGGCTACACCTTC. V usage is TRBV28 and J usage is TRBJ1-2; tentative D call: TRBD1 (6 bases). The V and J ends lost 7 bases and 5 bases respectively, with 17 bases between them. The length of the CDR3 is 14 residues. Looked up from germline, CDR1 is MDHEN and CDR2 is SYDVKM.